These T cell receptor beta chains were read from a single sample in a study of shared clonotypes between healthy human individuals. TCRdb's copy holds only in-frame clones and misses some; the assay was immunoSEQ multiplex PCR. The data show some 2,000,000 clones, with just under 95% seen just once and 1% to 1.3% held by the top ten. The sequenced sample consisted of naive CD8+ T cells sorted from blood. The receptors here all came from a man between 18 and 35 years old in good health. Both conserved end residues are part of each CDR3. The D gene is left open where the match is weak.

d_gene	j_gene	len	v_gene	CDR3aa	CDR3nt
-	TRBJ2-1	12	TRBV13	CASSLLSNEQFF	TGTGCCAGCAGCTTACTCAGCAATGAGCAGTTCTTC
-	TRBJ1-3	16	TRBV7-9	CASSGNVLEFGNTIYF	TGTGCCAGCAGCGGCAACGTGTTGGAATTTGGAAACACCATATATTTT
-	TRBJ2-1	14	TRBV11-2	CASSLDPVGREQFF	TGTGCCAGCAGCTTAGATCCGGTAGGACGCGAGCAGTTCTTC
-	TRBJ2-7	14	TRBV9	CASSASGILNEQYF	TGTGCCAGCAGCGCCTCGGGGATCCTCAACGAGCAGTACTTC
-	TRBJ1-5	12	TRBV5-8	CASSLGPRPQHF	TGTGCCAGCAGCTTGGGGCCGAGGCCCCAGCATTTT
TRBD2	TRBJ2-7	14	TRBV6-5	CASSWGLVSYEQYF	TGTGCCAGCAGTTGGGGACTAGTTAGCTACGAGCAGTACTTC
-	TRBJ1-4	14	TRBV4-1	CASSQVDWEEKLFF	TGCGCCAGCAGCCAAGTGGACTGGGAGGAAAAACTGTTTTTT
-	TRBJ2-7	15	TRBV7-9	CASSGQTRQSYEQYF	TGTGCCAGCAGCGGGCAGACGAGACAGTCCTACGAGCAGTACTTC
-	TRBJ1-2	15	TRBV25-1	CASRGEGPGDYGYTF	TGTGCCAGCAGGGGCGAGGGTCCGGGAGACTATGGCTACACCTTC
TRBD1	TRBJ2-7	14	TRBV5-4	CASSLGTGVSEQYF	TGTGCCAGCAGCTTGGGGACAGGGGTATCCGAGCAGTACTTC
-	TRBJ2-7	13	TRBV9	CASSAYTDYEQYF	TGTGCCAGCAGCGCCTATACAGACTACGAGCAGTACTTC
-	TRBJ2-2	13	TRBV5-1	CASIEGNTGELFF	TGCGCCAGCATTGAAGGGAACACCGGGGAGCTGTTTTTT
-	TRBJ2-7	15	TRBV4-1	CASSLIHHFSYEQYF	TGCGCCAGCAGCCTGATACATCATTTCTCCTACGAGCAGTACTTC
-	TRBJ2-7	13	TRBV4-1	CASSQDRSYEQYF	TGCGCCAGCAGCCAGGACCGATCCTACGAGCAGTACTTC
TRBD2	TRBJ2-3	14	TRBV2	CAKPAGGPPDTQYF	TGTGCCAAACCAGCGGGAGGGCCGCCAGATACGCAGTATTTT
-	TRBJ2-1	12	TRBV28	CASSNVYNEQFF	TGTGCCAGCAGTAATGTCTACAATGAGCAGTTCTTC
TRBD2	TRBJ2-7	16	TRBV10-3	CAISELGAGGSYEQYF	TGTGCCATCAGTGAGTTGGGCGCGGGAGGCTCCTACGAGCAGTACTTC